This TCR beta chain is drawn from a study of control samples from healthy donors and cancer patients. This CDR3 region has 13 residues. Trimming removed 5 bases at V and 4 bases at J, with 9 bases between. Germline V gene lookup returns CDR1 MNHEY and CDR2 SVGAGI. Sequenced by immunoSEQ multiplex PCR; TCRdb stores in-frame clones only, minus some. The sample carries under 150,000 clones, roughly 93% recorded once. The gene calls are TRBV6-5 and TRBJ1-5, with no clear D. This TCR was sampled from a man aged 30 to 45 in good health. Sequenced: blood. The CDR3 loop reads CASSPAWNQPQHF. DNA for the CDR3: TGTGCCAGCAGTCCCGCTTGGAATCAGCCCCAGCATTTT.